This T cell receptor (beta chain) is from a study of blood T cell repertoires in COVID-19. The overall study: Among Cohort 3 donors, those recovered had two negative PCRs, clearance, or symptom resolution. From T cells, B-cell-depleted T cells, or PBMCs came the material, which was cDNA or gDNA.

Produced via immunoSEQ multiplex PCR; TCRdb's table is partial and in-frame only. This table holds about 210,000 clones, 87% found once. Comments on this clone: Relative to the germline gene, one junction end is altered; a read error may explain this.

Per the germline V gene, CDR1 is MGHRA and CDR2 is YSYEKL. This CDR3 is 14 amino acids long. Cohort placement rested on clinical history that participants reported themselves. Sequenced input: PBMCs or T cells enriched from blood (not recorded which). The receptor's source is a man aged 25 to 40 in a cohort exposed to, infected with or recovered from COVID-19 (not recorded which). The gene calls are TRBV4-1 and TRBJ1-1; maybe TRBD1 (5 bases). The CDR3 region has the DNA TGCGCCAGCAGCCAAGTGGGGCGTGGGGTACTGGCTTTTTTT. Translation gives CASSQVGRGVLAFF.